This T cell receptor (beta chain) emerged from a study of beta chain features in type 1 diabetes (dated by TCRdb to 2017 to 2018). In the study overall: No differences in mean age, gender distribution, total cell number or subset yield were found between patients and healthy donors. Across all samples, almost 110 million sorted cells were examined, and cell number per subset correlated strongly with RNA yield. In the study, TCRB repertoires of sorted circulating CD4+ T cell subsets from recently diagnosed type 1 diabetes patients were compared with those of matched healthy donors. Regulatory and stem cell-like memory subsets were isolated from only 8 patients and roughly 8 healthy donors, whereas naive and central memory subsets came from all 30 or so donors. Paper-wide results and their limitations: PCR might favor shorter templates, but patient and control samples were amplified and corrected together, so any skew would affect both groups equally. Because the HLA sub-analyses included only small numbers of individuals, any influence of HLA type on TCRB rearrangement was left unresolved. Sequencing cDNA rather than genomic DNA could over-represent highly expressing activated cells, although activation and CD3 levels did not differ between groups. Fewer insertions and more nucleotide deletions at VDJ recombination sites were observed in patients with type 1 diabetes, implying thymic rearrangement abnormalities. In all four CD4+ subsets, TCRB CDR3 length was moderately but significantly shorter in type 1 diabetes patients. Naive, central memory and regulatory TCRB repertoires appeared more similar among patients than among healthy donors.

From cysteine to phenylalanine, the CDR3 is 16 amino acids long. The DNA shown is the 48-base CDR3, in frame from base 1. From the germline V gene, CDR1 is SGDLS and CDR2 is YYNGEE. V was cut back by 2 bases and J by 5 bases, leaving a gap of 16 bases between them. A single peripheral blood draw of approximately 110 mL on average was collected from each donor into heparinised tubes. A BD FACSAria II was used to sort naive, central memory, regulatory and stem cell-like memory CD4+ T cells with a panel that included CD45RO, CCR7, CD25, CD127, CD95 and CD27. Every sorted population had a purity above 95%. PBMCs were separated immediately by Lymphoprep density gradient centrifugation and were stained directly, without being cultured. Samples were stained and sorted in pairs, with one healthy donor and one patient per experiment, so that batch effects were minimized. The High Capacity cDNA Reverse Transcription Kit was used to reverse transcribe all of the isolated RNA, meaning that expressed TCRB transcripts were what got sequenced. Deep immunoSEQ sequencing was performed on naive, central memory and regulatory T cell samples, with an average of approximately 3.9 million total reads per sample. After sorted cells were lysed in RLT buffer, RNA was extracted with DNase-treated RNeasy Micro or Mini kits, with the choice depending on cell number. Each cell subset was processed on its own to prevent cross-contamination, while patient and healthy donor samples were processed together. The immunoSEQ multiplex PCR was used to amplify TCRB sequences from cDNA, yielding 87-bp fragments that span the CDR3 region. Sequencing of the amplicons was done on the Illumina HiSeq platform. For the original study's pipeline: Synthetic template baselines were used to correct PCR bias computationally, reads within Hamming distance 2 were collapsed together, and singletons that could not be merged were discarded. By aligning reads against IMGT, V, D and J genes, CDR3 length, and insertions or deletions at six rearrangement sites were assigned. Clonotype counts were normalized to sorted cell number within each subset before computing true diversity and Gini coefficients with the tcR R package. The overlap coefficient, calculated on TCRB nucleotide sequences, was used to measure repertoire sharing. Drawn from immuneACCESS, this table holds only the in-frame rearrangements with V and J called that TCRdb kept. Clones are partly lost; checked studies trace under half to an unresolved V gene and leave the rest unexplained. The DNA was the basis for D and trimming; V, J and clone size are from that table. This sample is represented by around 130,000 clones; 9% of them were singletons. In total, the top ten clones hold 0.65% to 0.75% of the sample.

This clone was observed a handful of times. No cognate antigen has been identified for it. The sample holds no much larger clone one base away, and base qualities are not on file. Sample: central memory CD4+ T cells from blood. This sequence uses TRBV9 and TRBJ2-2, with TRBD1 perhaps the D gene, on 6 matching bases. The receptor was isolated from a man younger than 45 with type 1 diabetes. The DNA sequence reads TGTGCCAGCAGCGTTAGACAGGTCGCCTGGACCGGGGAGCTGTTTTTT. Protein translation: CASSVRQVAWTGELFF.